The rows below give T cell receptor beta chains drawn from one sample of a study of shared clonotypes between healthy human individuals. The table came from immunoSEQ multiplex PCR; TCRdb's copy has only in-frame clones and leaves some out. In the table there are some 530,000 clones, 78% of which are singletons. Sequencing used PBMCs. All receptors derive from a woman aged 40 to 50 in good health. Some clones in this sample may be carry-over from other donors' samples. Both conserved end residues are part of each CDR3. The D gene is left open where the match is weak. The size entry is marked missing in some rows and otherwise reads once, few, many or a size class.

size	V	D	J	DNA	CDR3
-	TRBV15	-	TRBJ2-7	TGTGCCACCAGCCCAGTCGAGGGACGGCCAAGCTCCTACGAGCAGTACTTC	CATSPVEGRPSSYEQYF
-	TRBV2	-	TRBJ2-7	TGTGCCAGCAGTCAACAGGGGACTCGAACCTACGAGCAGTACTTC	CASSQQGTRTYEQYF
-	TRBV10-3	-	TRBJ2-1	TGTGCCATCAGTGTCACTCAGTACAATGAGCAGTTCTTC	CAISVTQYNEQFF
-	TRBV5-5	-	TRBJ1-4	TGTGCCAGCAGCTTGTACGGGGGAGACGGTGAAAAACTGTTTTTT	CASSLYGGDGEKLFF
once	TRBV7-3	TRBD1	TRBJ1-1	TGTGCCAGCAGCTTAGCAGGGGGTGGGAACACTGAAGCTTTCTTT	CASSLAGGGNTEAFF
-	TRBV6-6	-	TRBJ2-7	TGTGCCAGCAGTTACGGGGGGACAACCACCTACGAGCAGTACTTC	CASSYGGTTTYEQYF
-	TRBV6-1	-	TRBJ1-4	TGTGCCAGCAGTGACCCGAATGAAAAACTGTTTTTT	CASSDPNEKLFF
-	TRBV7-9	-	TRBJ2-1	TGTGCCAGCAGCTTAGGGGTAGCGCAAAGCCATGAGCAGTTCTTC	CASSLGVAQSHEQFF
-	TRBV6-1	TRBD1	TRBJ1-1	TGTGCCAGCAGTCCTCGACAGGGTCGCACTGAAGCTTTCTTT	CASSPRQGRTEAFF
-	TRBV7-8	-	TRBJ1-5	TGTGCCAGCAGCTTAGAGGGGGGGCTGAGCAATCAGCCCCAGCATTTT	CASSLEGGLSNQPQHF
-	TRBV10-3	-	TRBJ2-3	TGTGCCATCAGTGGTAGCGGTACAGATACGCAGTATTTT	CAISGSGTDTQYF
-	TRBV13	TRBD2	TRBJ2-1	TGTGCCAGCAGCTTATCCGGCGGGAGGGTTGGTGAGCAGTTCTTC	CASSLSGGRVGEQFF
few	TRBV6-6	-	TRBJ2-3	TGTGCCAGCAGTAGCACAGATACGCAGTATTTT	CASSSTDTQYF
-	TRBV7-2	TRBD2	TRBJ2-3	TGTGCCAGCAGCTTAGCGGGCGGGAGCCAGGGAGATACGCAGTATTTT	CASSLAGGSQGDTQYF
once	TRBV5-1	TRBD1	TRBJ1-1	TGCGCCAGCAGCTCGGGGACAGACTTTGAAGCTTTCTTT	CASSSGTDFEAFF
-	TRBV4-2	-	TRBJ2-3	TGTGCCAGCAGCCAAGAGGTACCCTATAGAAGTGGCACAGATACGCAGTATTTT	CASSQEVPYRSGTDTQYF
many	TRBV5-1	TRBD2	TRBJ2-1	TGCGCCAGCAGCCTAAGCGGGATGAAGGGGGAGCAGTTCTTC	CASSLSGMKGEQFF
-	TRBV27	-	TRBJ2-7	TGTGCCAGCAGTTTAGAAAGCGGTTACGAGCAGTACTTC	CASSLESGYEQYF
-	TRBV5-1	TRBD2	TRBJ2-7	TGCGCCAGCACCCCGGCGGGAGGTAGCCGCGAGCAGTACTTC	CASTPAGGSREQYF
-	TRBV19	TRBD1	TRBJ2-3	TGTGCCAGTAGTGAAGGGGGACAGGGGAGCACAGATACGCAGTATTTT	CASSEGGQGSTDTQYF
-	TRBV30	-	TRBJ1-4	TGTGCCTGGAGTTCGACGGAGAGCCGCGCAACTAATGAAAAACTGTTTTTT	CAWSSTESRATNEKLFF
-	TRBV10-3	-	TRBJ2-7	TGTGCCATCAGTGAGTCCCTCTACGAGCAGTACTTC	CAISESLYEQYF
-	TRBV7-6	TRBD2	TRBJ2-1	TGTGCCAGCAGCTTAGGCCTCACCCCCTTACTAGCGGGAGCCTACAATGAGCAGTTCTTC	CASSLGLTPLLAGAYNEQFF
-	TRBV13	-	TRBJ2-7	TGTGCCAGCAGCACCCGTCTAGCATCGGTCTACGAGCAGTACTTC	CASSTRLASVYEQYF
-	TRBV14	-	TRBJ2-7	TGTGCCAGCAGCCAAGGGGCATACGAGCAGTACTTC	CASSQGAYEQYF
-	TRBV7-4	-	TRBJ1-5	TGTGCCAGCAGCTTGAAGCAGGTATTATATCAGCCCCAGCATTTT	CASSLKQVLYQPQHF
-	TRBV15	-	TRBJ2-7	TGTGCCACCAGCAAAACGACAGGCTCCTCGGTCTTGTACTTC	CATSKTTGSSVLYF
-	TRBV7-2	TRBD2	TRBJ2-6	TGTGCCAGCAGCTTAGGAGGACTAGCGGGAACTGGGGCCAACGTCCTGACTTTC	CASSLGGLAGTGANVLTF
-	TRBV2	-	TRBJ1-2	TGTGCCAGCAGGATGCCAGAACCTTACGGCTACGCCTTC	CASRMPEPYGYAF
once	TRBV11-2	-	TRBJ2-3	TGTGCCAGCAGCTTAGATAGGTCGGGAGAGAGAACGCAGTATTTT	CASSLDRSGERTQYF
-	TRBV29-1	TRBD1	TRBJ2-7	TGCAGCGTGGGAACGGGACAGCTCCCCTACGAGCAGTACTTC	CSVGTGQLPYEQYF
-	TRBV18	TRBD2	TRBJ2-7	TGTGCCAGCTCACCCCCTAGCGGGAAAGCCGAGCAGTACTTC	CASSPPSGKAEQYF
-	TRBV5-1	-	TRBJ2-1	TGCGCCAGCAGCCAATACGTGGACCGGATTGAGCAGTTCTTC	CASSQYVDRIEQFF
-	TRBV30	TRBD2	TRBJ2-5	TGTGCCTGGAGTGTGGCGGGAGGGGAGACTCAGTACTTC	CAWSVAGGETQYF
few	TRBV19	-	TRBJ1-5	TGTGCCAGTAGTATGGGTCCCAGTGGCCCCCAGCATTTT	CASSMGPSGPQHF
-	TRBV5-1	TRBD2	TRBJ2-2	TGCGCCAGCAGCCCGGGACTAGCGGGAACCGGGGAGCTGTTTTTT	CASSPGLAGTGELFF
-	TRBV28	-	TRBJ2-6	TGTGCCAGCAGTTTCGGGGCAGCCTACTCTGGGGCCAACGTCCTGACTTTC	CASSFGAAYSGANVLTF
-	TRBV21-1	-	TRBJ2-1	TGTGCCAGCAGCAAAGGACCGGGACTAGCGGGAGAGGGTGAGCAGTTCTTC	CASSKGPGLAGEGEQFF
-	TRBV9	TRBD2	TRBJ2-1	TGTGCCAGCAGCGGGGGACTAGCTAGGGACAATGAGCAGTTCTTC	CASSGGLARDNEQFF
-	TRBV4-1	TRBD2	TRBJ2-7	TGCGCCAGCAGCCAAGAGTCTAGCGGGAGGGGTGAGCAGTACTTC	CASSQESSGRGEQYF
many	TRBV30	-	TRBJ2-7	TGTGCCTGGAGACGCGGCCACGAGCAGTACTTC	CAWRRGHEQYF
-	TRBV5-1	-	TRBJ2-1	TGCGCCAGCAGCTTGGACCCAATGGGGAATGAGCAGTTCTTC	CASSLDPMGNEQFF
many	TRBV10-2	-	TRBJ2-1	TGCGCCAGCAGTGACCTACTCTTAGTTACCGAGCAGTTCTTC	CASSDLLLVTEQFF
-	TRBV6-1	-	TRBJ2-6	TGTGCCAGCAGTGACCTCTCTGGGGCCAACGTCCTGACTTTC	CASSDLSGANVLTF
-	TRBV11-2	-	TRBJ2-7	TGTGCCAGCAGCTTATCCGGGACCCACGTGTACTTC	CASSLSGTHVYF
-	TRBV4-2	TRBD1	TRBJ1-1	TGTGCCAGCAGCCAAGGACAGGGGGCGAACACTGAAGCTTTCTTT	CASSQGQGANTEAFF